The next 28 T cell receptor beta chains were all read from a single sample in a study of shared clonotypes between healthy human individuals (dated by TCRdb to the early 2020s). The library was obtained by the immunoSEQ multiplex PCR assay. TCRdb's version of the immuneACCESS table is confined to in-frame rearrangements and falls short of the full clone set. An unresolved V gene accounts for under half of the shortfall where checked; the remainder is of unknown origin. The sample table holds some 2.1 million clones, of which 90% to 95% were seen once. The ten largest clones add up to roughly 0.13% of the sample. Sequencing was performed on naive CD4+ T cells sorted from blood. The cell subset or site label here, explained by the study, means: CD45RA+ positively selected. The receptors derive from a young man in good health.

V usage is TRBV5-1 and J usage is TRBJ2-7, with a weak D call TRBD2 (6 bases). The CDR3 length is 14 residues. With 4 bases removed from V and 0 bases from J, the gap between germline ends came to 11 bases. CDR1 and CDR2 from the germline V gene are SGHRS and YFSETQ. For the CDR3, the DNA is TGCGCCAGCAGCGTGGACGGGAGCTCCTACGAGCAGTACTTC. It is translated as CASSVDGSSYEQYF. The entire variable domain, with the rest obtained from reference TRBV5-1 and TRBJ2-7, is as follows: KAGVTQTPRYLIKTRGQQVTLSCSPISGHRSVSWYQQTPGQGLQFLFEYFSETQRNKGNFPGRFSGRQFSNSRSEMNVSTLELGDSALYLCASSVDGSSYEQYFGPGTRLTVT.

The chain employs TRBV10-3 and TRBJ2-7; D remains ambiguous. The germline V gene encodes CDR1 ENHRY and CDR2 SYGVKD. This CDR3 spans 13 amino acids. V shed 6 bases and J shed 5 bases, with 14 bases lying between them. CDR3 amino acids: CAIRGGVGHEQYF. CDR3 sequence (DNA): TGTGCCATCAGGGGTGGGGTGGGCCACGAGCAGTACTTC.

This rearrangement joins TRBV30 to TRBJ1-4, with D unclear. The CDR3 covers 15 residues. CDR1 and CDR2 (germline): GTSNPN, SVGIG (reference sequence). V gave up 3 bases and J gave up 0 bases, with 11 bases separating them. CDR3 DNA sequence: TGTGCCTGGAGGCGAGAGGGTGCAACTAATGAAAAACTGTTTTTT. It encodes CAWRREGATNEKLFF.

This CDR3 is CASSLTGPGELFF. For the CDR3, the DNA is TGTGCCAGCAGCTTAACAGGTCCCGGGGAGCTGTTTTTT. The chain employs TRBV11-2 and TRBJ2-2, with a possible D match to TRBD1 (5 bases). Trimming removed 2 bases at V and 6 bases at J, with 7 bases between. There are 13 residues in the CDR3. Germline CDR1 SGHAT, CDR2 FQNNGV.

A single count supports this clone. The chain joins TRBV7-2 to TRBJ2-2; TRBD1 agrees at 7 bases. Germline V gene lookup returns CDR1 SGHTA and CDR2 FQGNSA. V was pared by 4 bases and J by 0 bases, with 5 bases of the junction left unmatched. The CDR3 sequence is 16 residues long. CDR3 loop: CASSYAGGSNTGELFF. CDR3 nucleotide sequence: TGTGCCAGCAGCTATGCAGGGGGATCGAACACCGGGGAGCTGTTTTTT.

The rearrangement uses TRBV5-1 and TRBJ1-4, with a weak D call TRBD1 (6 bases). Germline V lookup: CDR1 SGHRS, CDR2 YFSETQ. The CDR3 is 15 amino acids. V shed 0 bases and J shed 8 bases, with 14 bases lying between them. The CDR3 is CASSLGTVIGEKLFF. The CDR3 DNA reads TGCGCCAGCAGCTTGGGGACAGTCATAGGGGAAAAACTGTTTTTT.

This chain joins TRBV28 and TRBJ1-5, with 7 bases matching TRBD1. With V trimmed by 3 bases and J by 0 bases, 8 bases remained unmatched. The length of the CDR3 is 17 residues. Germline assignment: CDR1 MDHEN and CDR2 SYDVKM. The CDR3 spells CASSLLFGTDSNQPQHF. In DNA form, the CDR3 reads TGTGCCAGCAGTTTGTTGTTCGGGACAGATAGCAATCAGCCCCAGCATTTT.

The V and J genes are TRBV9 and TRBJ2-7; 8 positions agree with TRBD1. The V and J ends lost 3 bases and 6 bases, in that order; junction bases with no gene match: 5. The CDR3 is 13 amino acids. CDR1 SGDLS and CDR2 YYNGEE come from the germline V gene. For the CDR3, the DNA is TGTGCCAGCAGCGCGGACAGGGATGGCGAGCAGTACTTC. Translating gives CASSADRDGEQYF.

The chain uses TRBV4-1 and TRBJ1-5; 10 positions agree with TRBD1. With V trimmed by 9 bases and J by 1 base, 12 bases remained unmatched. The CDR3 contains 17 residues. Germline V lookup: CDR1 MGHRA, CDR2 YSYEKL. CDR3 in amino acids: CARDKRGDRGSNQPQHF. CDR3 bases: TGCGCCAGAGATAAGCGCGGGGACAGGGGAAGCAATCAGCCCCAGCATTTT.

The genes are TRBV18 and TRBJ2-2; the match to TRBD2 covers 8 bases. Per the germline V gene, CDR1 is KGHSH and CDR2 is LQKENI. The junction had 6 bases not matched to a gene; V was cut back by 3 bases and J by 6 bases. CDR3 size: 15 residues. CDR3 in DNA: TGTGCCAGCTCACCCGGGACTAGAGATGCCGGGGAGCTGTTTTTT. Translated: CASSPGTRDAGELFF.

The chain recombines TRBV4-1 with TRBJ2-3, with D possibly matching TRBD2 (6 bases). From germline, CDR1 is MGHRA and CDR2 YSYEKL. The CDR3 consists of 16 residues. V lost 4 bases and J lost 1, with 15 bases in between. CDR3 in DNA: TGCGCCAGCAGCCCATACCGGGACTCTCGCACAGATACGCAGTATTTT. This translates into CASSPYRDSRTDTQYF.

The chain employs TRBV2 and TRBJ2-4, with 10 positions matching TRBD2. From germline, CDR1 is SNHLY and CDR2 FYNNEI. Trimming at V came to 6 bases and at J to 10 bases, leaving 9 bases not matched to a gene. The CDR3 runs 14 residues. CDR3 DNA: TGTGCCAGCAGCCAAAGGACTAGCGGAGGGATTCAGTACTTC. As protein: CASSQRTSGGIQYF.

The chain carries TRBV5-1 and TRBJ1-2; unclear D gene. Germline assignment: CDR1 SGHRS and CDR2 YFSETQ. CDR3 length: 13 residues. The V end was cut by 0 bases, the J end by 9 bases, with 12 bases between. CDR3 amino acids: CASSLDGLKSYTF. The DNA of the CDR3 is TGCGCCAGCAGCTTGGACGGTCTCAAGAGCTACACCTTC.

The chain recombines TRBV6-1 with TRBJ1-1; D is ambiguous. This CDR3 is 13 amino acids long. Trimming stripped 7 bases from V and 4 bases from J, with 13 bases between. Germline-derived CDR1 and CDR2 are MNHNS and SASEGT. This CDR3 is CASNVEKSTEAFF. The CDR3 nucleotides are TGTGCCAGCAACGTAGAGAAAAGCACTGAAGCTTTCTTT.

The V call is TRBV4-3, the J call TRBJ2-2; possibly TRBD2 for D (6 bases). Trimming removed 1 base at V and 0 bases at J, with 9 bases between. The CDR3 loop spans 16 amino acids. Germline values: CDR1 LGHNA, CDR2 YSLEER. The CDR3 spells CASSQGLGTNTGELFF. The CDR3 region has the DNA TGCGCCAGCAGCCAAGGACTAGGAACGAACACCGGGGAGCTGTTTTTT.

The V gene is TRBV2, the J gene TRBJ1-2, with 7 bases identical to TRBD1. The CDR3 sequence is 14 residues long. Per the germline V gene, CDR1 is SNHLY and CDR2 is FYNNEI. J lost 7 bases, V lost 3 bases, and 8 bases had no gene match. The CDR3 sequence: CASSETRQGGGYTF. The DNA of the CDR3 is TGTGCCAGCAGTGAGACTCGACAGGGCGGTGGCTACACCTTC.

This chain joins TRBV6-4 and TRBJ1-5, with D uncertain. V lost 8 bases and J 8 bases, leaving 10 bases between the germline ends. Germline loops: CDR1 MRHNA, CDR2 SNTAGT. The CDR3 sequence is 11 residues long. CDR3 amino acids: CASPGTKPQHF. In DNA form, the CDR3 reads TGTGCCAGCCCTGGAACGAAGCCCCAGCATTTT.

This rearrangement joins TRBV2 to TRBJ2-5, with D maybe TRBD1 (5 bases). The germline gives CDR1 SNHLY, CDR2 FYNNEI. The V and J ends lost 5 bases and 5 bases respectively, with 15 bases between them. This CDR3 has 14 residues. The CDR3 loop reads CASSPDPPGETQYF. In nucleotides, the CDR3 is TGTGCCAGCAGTCCGGACCCCCCAGGGGAGACCCAGTACTTC.

This chain links TRBV5-1 with TRBJ2-1; possible D gene TRBD2, 6 bases. Trimming removed 6 bases at V and 6 bases at J, with 16 bases between. The CDR3 contains 14 residues. Germline V gives CDR1 SGHRS, CDR2 YFSETQ. The CDR3 is CASKGTGGSNEQFF. The CDR3 region has the DNA TGCGCCAGCAAGGGGACTGGAGGTTCCAATGAGCAGTTCTTC.

The chain links TRBV6-1 to TRBJ2-2; D unresolved. Germline CDR1 is MNHNS and CDR2 is SASEGT. V was pared by 2 bases and J by 1 base, with 5 bases between. The CDR3 spans 14 residues. The chain's CDR3 is CASSEYRNTGELFF. The CDR3 DNA is TGTGCCAGCAGTGAATACAGGAACACCGGGGAGCTGTTTTTT.

The chain links TRBV6-4 to TRBJ2-1, with TRBD2 identical over 7 bases. The CDR3 runs 12 residues. CDR1 is MRHNA and CDR2 is SNTAGT in the germline V gene. The trim removed 3 bases at V and 9 bases at J, leaving 2 bases unmatched. The CDR3 reads CASSDGGVEQFF. Written as DNA, the CDR3 is TGTGCCAGCAGTGATGGGGGGGTTGAGCAGTTCTTC.

The CDR3: CASSEVTAVPYF. CDR3 nucleotides: TGTGCCAGCAGTGAAGTTACTGCAGTTCCGTACTTC. V is TRBV6-1 and J is TRBJ2-7, with D uncertain. Germline V gives CDR1 MNHNS, CDR2 SASEGT. V was cut by 1 base and J by 12 bases, with 13 bases left in between. The CDR3 is 12 residues long.

The genes are TRBV5-4 and TRBJ2-2; 11 nucleotides match TRBD2. CDR3 length equals 18 residues. The junction had 11 bases not matched to a gene; V was cut back by 3 bases and J by 4 bases. Germline lookup yields CDR1 SGHNT and CDR2 YYREEE (reference sequence). The CDR3 here is CASSWGVAGGPSTGELFF. The DNA for the CDR3 is TGTGCCAGCAGCTGGGGGGTAGCGGGAGGGCCGAGCACCGGGGAGCTGTTTTTT.

CDR3 protein: CASSADRGWETQYF. The CDR3 region has the DNA TGTGCCAGCAGTGCGGACAGGGGATGGGAGACCCAGTACTTC. This sequence joins TRBV2 and TRBJ2-5; TRBD1 matches at 9 bases. CDR3 length equals 14 residues. Germline values: CDR1 SNHLY, CDR2 FYNNEI. V dropped 4 bases and J dropped 5; count of bases not matched to a gene: 5.

As concerns this clone: Compared with germline, one end of the junction differs, possibly owing to a read error. The V gene is TRBV7-7, the J gene TRBJ2-3, with 9 bases lining up with TRBD1. CDR3 length: 15 amino acids. Germline V gives CDR1 SSHAT, CDR2 FNYEAQ (reference sequence). The CDR3 here is CASSPRTGAADTQYF. Here the CDR3 DNA reads TGTGCTAGCAGCCCTCGGACAGGGGCGGCAGATACGCAGTATTTT. Full variable domain (outside the CDR3, taken from reference TRBV7-7 and TRBJ2-3): GAGVSQSPRYKVTKRGQDVTLRCDPISSHATLYWYQQALGQGPEFLTYFNYEAQPDKSGLPSDRFSAERPEGSISTLTIQRTEQRDSAMYRCASSPRTGAADTQYFGPGTRLTVL.

The V and J genes are TRBV20-1 and TRBJ2-3; the D is unclear. This CDR3 region has 10 residues. CDR1 DFQATT and CDR2 SNEGSKA come from the germline V gene (reference sequence). CDR3 sequence reads: CRASTDTQYF. In nucleotides, the CDR3 is TGCAGGGCCTCGACAGATACGCAGTATTTT.

The chain recombines TRBV2 with TRBJ1-2; 8 nucleotides align to TRBD1. With V trimmed by 7 bases and J by 5 bases, 12 bases remained unmatched. The CDR3 loop spans 15 amino acids. The germline V gene encodes CDR1 SNHLY and CDR2 FYNNEI. The CDR3 loop reads CASIPDRGGSYGYTF. CDR3 DNA sequence: TGTGCCAGCATTCCTGACAGGGGCGGTTCTTATGGCTACACCTTC.

This chain connects TRBV10-3 to TRBJ2-3; D uncertain. The CDR3 consists of 14 residues. Trimming removed 0 bases from V and 4 bases from J, with 8 bases in between. CDR1 ENHRY and CDR2 SYGVKD come from the germline V gene. As DNA, the CDR3 is TGTGCCATCAGTGAGTCGGTGTTTCCAGATACGCAGTATTTT. Translation: CAISESVFPDTQYF.